The present TCR beta chain was sequenced within a study of shared clonotypes between healthy human individuals (dated by TCRdb to 2018 to 2020). Concerning the study at large: The cohort comprised a couple of women and a few men aged 18 to 49 years. For each donor, three plates each were used for CD4 naive and CD4 memory, two plates were used for CD8 naive, and one plate was used for CD8 memory. Blood TCR repertoires of four to six healthy adults were deeply sequenced to estimate repertoire size and the extent of clonotype sharing between individuals. Libraries were prepared and TCR repertoires were sequenced by different laboratories using diverse techniques, in order to increase sequencing depth and limit assay-specific biases. Leukapheresis yielded between about 0.9 and 9 billion PBMCs per donor.

Comments on this clone: Its antigen is still unknown. No base quality values were provided; no much bigger clone lies one nucleotide off.

On the study overall, not on this receptor specifically: Approximately 5% of naive CD4, around 4% of naive CD8, around 2.3% of memory CD4, and around 0.42% of memory CD8 clonotypes were shared across a few donors. Based on pairwise subsampling, the degree of clonotype sharing among donors was expected to be affected by sequencing depth. Naive subsets generally had larger estimated clonotype richness than memory subsets did. The small number of donors limited the genetic and exposure-history diversity represented. Rarefaction of sorted-subset datasets indicated incomplete sequencing despite the large sequencing depth. Higher generation probabilities were observed for clonotypes shared by all four sorted-subset donors than for non-shared clonotypes. Sampling was restricted to blood, and TCR repertoires in tissues likely differ from the TCR repertoires found in blood.

CD8 naive samples were obtained by positive selection for CCR7 among CD45RO-negative cells, yielding a CD45RA+CCR7+ population from which TemRA cells were excluded. The donors were healthy, HIV-negative adults with no recently reported acute infections or vaccinations. Every donor was a Caucasian adult residing in Nashville, Tennessee, USA. Blood was obtained by leukapheresis, after which PBMCs were separated by Ficoll-Histopaque density gradient centrifugation and cryopreserved in liquid nitrogen vapor phase. Purity and quantity of every magnetically sorted T cell population were checked by analytical flow cytometry. Genomic DNA was isolated from each sorted fraction and quantified by UV absorbance on a Nanodrop 2000c. Using the deep immunoSEQ assay, multiplex PCR amplified TCR CDR3 regions from genomic DNA. Genomic DNA extracted from each cell subset was distributed evenly over all wells of several immunoSEQ 96-well plates, and each plate served as one replicate. For sorted subsets, around 0.2 ug of genomic DNA, equivalent to around 29,000 T cell genomes, went into each replicate PCR. Purified libraries were quantified with a Qubit 3.0 fluorometer, sized on a Bioanalyzer 2100, and re-quantified with the KAPA Library Quantification kit. A separate single-read 150-cycle Illumina NextSeq 550 flow cell was used to sequence each immunoSEQ 96-well plate. The study's processing was this. The immunoSEQ output contained only junctional sequences without quality scores, so filtering could not match that applied to full-length reads. To assign V/J genes and CDR3, sequences were annotated against IMGT germline references using PyIR, a Python wrapper for IgBLAST v1.9. Reads were removed for weak V/J assignments (E-value above 1e-6), missing CDR3, stop codons, out-of-frame junctions, or ambiguous translated residues. V3J clonotypes were defined as sequences sharing the same inferred V gene, J gene, and CDR3 amino acid sequence. The percentage overlap between two repertoires was calculated by dividing the number of shared unique clonotypes by the size of the smaller repertoire. Three approaches were used to assess repertoire richness: RTK rarefaction, the Chao1 estimator, and Recon v2.1 estimates of unobserved clonotypes. OLGA was used to compute generation probabilities for all TCRbeta clonotypes that the gDNA method yielded from a few donors. The table was pulled from immuneACCESS by TCRdb, which kept in-frame rearrangements only. Such tables lose some clones; where checked, under half of the loss comes from unresolved V genes, and the rest has no known cause. That table gives V, J and clone size, and the DNA gave D and trimming. For this sample the table gives around 610,000 clones, of which 95% to 97% were detected only once. The ten biggest clones cover roughly 0.1% of the sample.

This receptor was identified in a young woman in good health. Sequencing was done on a sample of naive CD8+ T cells sorted from blood. The cell subset or site label, as the study defines it: CD45RA+CCR7+.

The nucleotides read TGTGCCAGCAGTGACGAGAGGGTCGACAGCAATCAGCCCCAGCATTTT. It encodes CASSDERVDSNQPQHF. The chain was built from TRBV6-4 and TRBJ1-5; the D gene identity is not certain. CDR1 and CDR2 were assigned from the germline V gene as MRHNA and SNTAGT. The junction shows trimming of 2 bases on V and 1 base on J, plus 12 bases between the germline ends. From its cysteine to its phenylalanine, the CDR3 spans 16 amino acids. Only the CDR3 portion is preserved as DNA: 48 bases, with reading frame beginning at the first base.